The sequence of this T cell receptor (beta chain) was determined in a study of blood T cell dynamics during melanoma immunotherapy (TCRdb year 2020). Context from the whole study: Patients had metastatic melanoma and received first-line pembrolizumab or nivolumab plus ipilimumab as standard of care in the United Kingdom. The training cohort consisted of consecutive patients, while an additional independent group of patients from the same centre was pooled to form an external validation set. To find early correlates of response, the study profiled the peripheral T cell receptor repertoires of patients with metastatic melanoma both before and after one cycle of checkpoint inhibitor therapy. Results and caveats for the whole study, not just this receptor: The relatively small sample size was acknowledged as a potential limitation on generalization of the results. Patients who later achieved disease control showed a bifurcated PBMC repertoire reorganization at W3, with increased clonality or increased diversity, unlike progressors. The study was unable to establish whether the T cell clones driving the repertoire changes were melanoma-specific or instead reflected general immune activation.

Notes on this clone: Its binding antigen is unknown. There are no base qualities to consult, and no much larger clone falls within one base.

Every bulk PBMC sample was loaded with the same fixed amount of roughly 330 ng of DNA. TCR beta CDR3 sequences were amplified from genomic DNA using the immunoSEQ TCRb Assay kit according to manufacturer instructions. The KAPA Library Quantification Kit for Illumina platforms was used to quantify pooled libraries by qPCR. Pooled libraries were sequenced on an Illumina NextSeq 500, clustered at 0.6-1.1 pM. Per the original workflow: Analysis of the TCR data relied on immunoSEQ ANALYZER and the R LymphoSeq package. A rearrangement efficiency score was calculated as productive divided by the sum of productive and non-productive CDR3 sequences. Clonality was measured with the Gini coefficient and diversity with the Renyi index at alpha=1, compared pairwise between timepoints within each patient. Clonal relatedness, based on an edit distance of 3, and repertoire similarity, based on the Bhattacharyya coefficient, were both computed in LymphoSeq. To classify response, a linear discriminant analysis based on week-3 changes in clonality and diversity was built using the R MASS and caret packages. TCRdb holds this immuneACCESS table with in-frame rearrangements only. Some clones are missing; in checked studies, unresolved V genes explain under half, and the rest has no known cause. V, J and clone size reflect that table, while D and trimming were determined from the DNA. This sample has around 12,000 clones in its table, and 84% of those were observed once. The ten largest account for approximately 9% of the sample.

The CDR3 holds 19 amino acids from the cysteine to the phenylalanine. The read is trimmed to its CDR3 DNA, 57 bases read in frame from base 1. After removal of 5 bases from V and 6 bases from J, the junction retains 20 bases not matched to a gene. From a lookup of the germline V gene (reference sequence), CDR1 and CDR2 are PRHDT and FYEKMQ. In the paper's terms, the time point label means: pre-treatment baseline. Blood was sampled before treatment (T0) and at week 3 (W3), after the first cycle of checkpoint blockade. Except for a couple of patients with rapid clinical progression, response was assessed 12 weeks after the first infusion by RECIST 1.1; disease control meant complete response, partial response or stable disease. Patients with prior systemic cancer treatment, concomitant immunosuppressant therapy or synchronous other active malignancies were excluded. Both bulk PBMC and plasma cell-free DNA were sequenced for TCR beta so that circulating cells and T cell turnover could be tracked. PBMC were isolated from blood with Lymphoprep and SepMate tubes, followed by red cell lysis. DNA from PBMC and sorted T cell subsets was extracted with QIAamp DNA Blood Mini kits.

The sequence derives from a human donor with melanoma. Sequencing used blood, obtained from a patient treated with checkpoint blockade. In this chain, TRBV13 is recombined with TRBJ2-1; TRBD2 matches 9 bases in the middle. The CDR3 here reads CASSRNIELARGGFNEQFF. The DNA sequence is as follows: TGTGCCAGCAGCCGGAACATAGAGTTAGCGCGGGGGGGTTTCAATGAGCAGTTCTTC.